These T cell receptor beta chains were read from a single sample in a study of beta chain features in type 1 diabetes. Sequencing used immunoSEQ multiplex PCR; TCRdb keeps in-frame clones, though not all of them. The data contain under 450,000 clones, about 15% of them singletons. Material for sequencing was naive CD4+ T cells from blood. The receptor source for this set is a woman aged 18-30 years in good health. CDR3s leave out the opening cysteine and the closing phenylalanine or tryptophan.

CDR3aa	j_gene	v_gene
ASSPTSGSLGETQY	TRBJ2-5	TRBV7-7
ASSLDWGGEGQPQH	TRBJ1-5	TRBV7-9
ASDETDKETQY	TRBJ2-5	TRBV7-9
ASSPMAGPDTQY	TRBJ2-3	TRBV28
ASSLAQSGEQY	TRBJ2-7	TRBV5-1
ASSTPGTSGNYEQY	TRBJ2-7	TRBV19
ASSLGATPPYEQY	TRBJ2-7	TRBV27
ASIVGTGGGYT	TRBJ1-2	TRBV2
ASSVFYEQY	TRBJ2-7	TRBV28
ASSQQGGEKLF	TRBJ1-4	TRBV18
ASSSLAEGINEQF	TRBJ2-1	TRBV18
ASSSLDGGVRETQY	TRBJ2-5	TRBV28
ASSQESQGTFNEQF	TRBJ2-1	TRBV4-3
ASSRQGVGETQY	TRBJ2-5	TRBV6-6
ASSLMLLAD	TRBJ2-3	TRBV5-6
ASRGSLNEKLF	TRBJ1-4	TRBV25-1
ASSIDLGLAGEPPEETQY	TRBJ2-5	TRBV13
ATSGLGGERNEQF	TRBJ2-1	TRBV15
ASSYSGSTDTQY	TRBJ2-3	TRBV19
ASTQDWGAGANVLT	TRBJ2-6	TRBV7-9
ASSMTGNYGYT	TRBJ1-2	TRBV19
AWSALVQETQY	TRBJ2-5	TRBV30
AWIRGGYGYT	TRBJ1-2	TRBV30
ASSVRGYQETQY	TRBJ2-5	TRBV9
ASSLDSDTDTQY	TRBJ2-3	TRBV7-2
ASSARAYGTAGANVLT	TRBJ2-6	TRBV9
ASSLTATNEKLF	TRBJ1-4	TRBV5-1
ASSERGSGKDNEQF	TRBJ2-1	TRBV25-1
ASSQFPDRSYEQY	TRBJ2-7	TRBV4-2
ATSRGPDLRELNTQY	TRBJ2-3	TRBV15
AISSLDSHEQF	TRBJ2-1	TRBV10-3
AWSRSSYNEQF	TRBJ2-1	TRBV30
AWSSTAKKF	TRBJ2-1	TRBV30
ASSQVPGQGNYEQY	TRBJ2-7	TRBV4-1
ASSHQQGAPTGELF	TRBJ2-2	TRBV4-2
ASSSTSGSTDTQY	TRBJ2-3	TRBV5-6
ASSFYADTYEQY	TRBJ2-7	TRBV5-6